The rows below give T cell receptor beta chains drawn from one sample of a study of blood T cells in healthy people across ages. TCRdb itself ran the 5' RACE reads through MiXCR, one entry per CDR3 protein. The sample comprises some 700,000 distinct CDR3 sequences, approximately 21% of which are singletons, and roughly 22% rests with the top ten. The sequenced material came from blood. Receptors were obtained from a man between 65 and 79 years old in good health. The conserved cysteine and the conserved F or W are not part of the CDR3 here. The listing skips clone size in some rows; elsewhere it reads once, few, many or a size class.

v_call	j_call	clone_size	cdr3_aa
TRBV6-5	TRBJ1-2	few	ASSYSRGVGYT
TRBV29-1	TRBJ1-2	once	SVEEETRHGYT
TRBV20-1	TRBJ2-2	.	SARDVGAGELF
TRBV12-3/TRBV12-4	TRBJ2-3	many	ASSFWGPGTDTQY
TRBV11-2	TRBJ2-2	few	ASSLWREAKNTGELF
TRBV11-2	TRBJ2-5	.	ASSLRTYQETQY
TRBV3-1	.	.	ASSQIGPMNEQF
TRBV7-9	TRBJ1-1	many	ASSPTRGRDTEAF
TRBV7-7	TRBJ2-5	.	ASSSGTLYQETQY
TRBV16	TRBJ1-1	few	ASSQSGVSEAF
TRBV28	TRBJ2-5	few	ASSTTSGRVETQY
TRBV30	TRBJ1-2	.	AWSSGTHGYT
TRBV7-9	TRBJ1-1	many	ASSLQRDTEAF
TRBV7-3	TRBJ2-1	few	ASSLTGTSGSKQF
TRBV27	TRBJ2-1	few	ASSFSGFYNEQF
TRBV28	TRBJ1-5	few	ASSPGTFNQPQH
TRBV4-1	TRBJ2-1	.	ASSQDGEIRVYNEQF
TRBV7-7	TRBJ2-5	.	ASSKGLAGGETQY
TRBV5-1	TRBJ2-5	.	ASSYKQTETQY
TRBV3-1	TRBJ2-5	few	ASSPKGLLQETQY
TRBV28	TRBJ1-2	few	ASSFERPHGYT
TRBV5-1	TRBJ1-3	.	ASSLGTRDTIY
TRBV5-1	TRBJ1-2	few	ASSLGQGTNYGYT
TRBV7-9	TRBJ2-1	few	ASSLVVNYNEQF
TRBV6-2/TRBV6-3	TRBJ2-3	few	ASSYSSGRGDTQY
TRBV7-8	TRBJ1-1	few	ASTVDTYNTEAF
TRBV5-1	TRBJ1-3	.	ASSLEGTVPGNTIY
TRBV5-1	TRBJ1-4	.	ASSLVLGGRNEKLF
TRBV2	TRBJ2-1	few	ASRAGTSGANEQF
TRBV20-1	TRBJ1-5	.	SARVPGGSVSNQPQH
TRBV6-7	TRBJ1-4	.	ASCRRQGGVGPATNEKLF